This T cell receptor beta chain was retrieved from a study of cytomegalovirus exposure and HLA in healthy donors. PCR primers comprised 60 Vbeta and 13 Jbeta primers. Sequenced by immunoSEQ multiplex PCR; TCRdb stores in-frame clones only, minus some. Among 95,000 to 150,000 clones listed, approximately 67% were seen once. This clone was counted a few times. This CDR3 comprises 13 residues. Germline V gives CDR1 MNHEY, CDR2 SMNVEV (reference sequence). Unmatched junction bases numbered 10, after V lost 4 bases and J lost 11 bases. Healthy bone marrow donors made up the cohort. The chain recombines TRBV27 with TRBJ1-1; the match to TRBD1 covers 7 bases. The sample consisted of PBMCs. The sequence was collected from a man between 18 and 29 years old in good health and CMV-seronegative. CDR3 protein: CASSSSPGQMAFF. As DNA, the CDR3 is TGTGCCAGCAGTTCCTCACCGGGACAGATGGCTTTCTTT.